Below, 13 T cell receptor beta chains from the same sample are listed, as sequenced in a study of response to subunit inactivated influenza vaccine. A single record per CDR3 protein comes from TCRdb applying MiXCR to the RT-PCR reads. Here the sample spans 300,000 to 350,000 distinct CDR3 sequences, approximately 21% being singletons. The sample consisted of PBMCs from blood, taken roughly 20 months after vaccination. These TCRs come from a man aged 50-75 years who received an inactivated influenza vaccine.

This clonotype was counted many times. The chain recombines TRBV7-6 with TRBJ2-5; no reliable D call. The CDR3 is 13 amino acids. Germline CDR1 is SGHVS and CDR2 is FNYEAQ. Trimming cost V 6 bases and J 1 base, with 9 bases left between them. The CDR3 sequence: CASSRRFQETQYF. The CDR3 nucleotides read TGTGCCAGCAGTCGAAGGTTCCAAGAGACCCAGTACTTC.

This clonotype was seen more than once but under ten times. The CDR3 here is CAINSGTSSYEQYF. DNA of the CDR3: TGTGCCATCAATTCCGGGACTAGCTCCTACGAGCAGTACTTC. The J gene is TRBJ2-7, the V gene TRBV10-3, with TRBD2 identical over 8 bases. The germline CDR1 and CDR2 sequences are ENHRY and SYGVKD. The ends lost 7 bases at V and 0 bases at J; junction bases unmatched: 5. The CDR3 is 14 amino acids.

The chain is built from TRBV6-1 and TRBJ1-1; a weak D match, TRBD1 (5 bases). The V gene lost 6 bases and the J gene lost 2 bases, with 19 bases spanning the gap. In germline, CDR1 is MNHNS, CDR2 SASEGT. The CDR3 is 16 amino acids. The DNA of the CDR3 is TGTGCCAGCAGGCAATCAAAAAGGGGAGTAAACACTGAAGCTTTCTTT. It yields the protein CASRQSKRGVNTEAFF.

This clonotype appeared a few times. The gene calls are TRBV7-9 and TRBJ2-7; possibly TRBD2 for D (6 bases). Trimming took 1 base from V and 5 from J, leaving 12 bases between them. CDR1 is SEHNR, CDR2 FQNEAQ, per germline (reference sequence). This CDR3 has 14 amino acids. The CDR3: CASSLVPRDDEQYF. The DNA for the CDR3 is TGTGCCAGCAGCTTAGTTCCGCGGGATGACGAGCAGTACTTC.

This clonotype was recorded a few times. The J gene is TRBJ1-1, the V gene TRBV29-1; TRBD1 is a possible D gene (6 bases). Germline-derived CDR1 and CDR2 are SQVTM and ANQGSEA. The CDR3 contains 13 residues. V was clipped by 1 base and J by 4 bases, with 10 bases between them. The CDR3 coding sequence is TGCAGCGTTGAAGCGGGGGCAATCACTGAAGCTTTCTTT. This encodes CSVEAGAITEAFF.

The table lists this clonotype with a few counts. V and J are TRBV7-2 and TRBJ2-5; D possibly corresponds to TRBD2 (5 bases). The germline V and J ends were trimmed by 5 bases and 7 bases, with 11 bases remaining between them. The CDR3 sequence is 12 residues long. Per the germline V gene, CDR1 is SGHTA and CDR2 is FQGNSA. The CDR3 is CASSSERGTQYF. The CDR3 region has the DNA TGTGCCAGCAGCAGTGAACGGGGGACCCAGTACTTC.

This clonotype turned up a few times. The chain uses TRBV6-6 and TRBJ1-4; D call uncertain. Germline CDR1 reads MNHNY; CDR2 reads SVGAGI (reference sequence). V was pared by 6 bases and J by 6 bases, with 5 bases between. CDR3 length equals 11 residues. As DNA, the CDR3 is TGTGCCAGCAGCTCCGATGAAAAACTGTTTTTT. This codes for CASSSDEKLFF.

This chain links TRBV4-3 with TRBJ2-3; 7 bases match TRBD1. Germline V gives CDR1 LGHNA, CDR2 YSLEER. This CDR3 is 15 amino acids long. Unmatched junction bases numbered 3, after V lost 0 bases and J lost 3 bases. The DNA for the CDR3 is TGCGCCAGCAGCCAAGATCTGACAGGGACAGATACGCAGTATTTT. The encoded protein is CASSQDLTGTDTQYF.

The CDR3 DNA reads as TGTGCCAGCAGCAAAAGGGGACAGGGGGCTGCTCAGCCCCAGCATTTT. It encodes CASSKRGQGAAQPQHF. This chain links TRBV21-1 with TRBJ1-5; no DNA check was done on the table's D call, TRBD1. TRBV21-1 is recorded as a pseudogene. The CDR3 is made up of 16 amino acids.

The chain employs TRBV10-2 and TRBJ1-5; D might be TRBD1 (5 bases). Trimming pared 3 bases from V and 5 bases from J, leaving 5 bases between. The CDR3 contains 12 residues. The germline V gene encodes CDR1 WSHSY and CDR2 SAAADI. The CDR3, as DNA: TGCGCCAGCAGTGACAGGGATCAGCCCCAGCATTTT. It is translated as CASSDRDQPQHF.

The chain carries TRBV10-3 and TRBJ2-1; TRBD1 matches at 11 bases. The V segment lost 8 bases and the J segment 2 bases; nucleotides outside the gene matches: 5. The germline gives CDR1 ENHRY, CDR2 SYGVKD. CDR3 length: 15 amino acids. The CDR3 DNA reads TGTGCCATCCGGCGGACAGGGGGCGCCTACAATGAGCAGTTCTTC. Translated, it gives CAIRRTGGAYNEQFF.

The chain's CDR3 is CASSFRQRTNSGANVLTF. The DNA for the CDR3 is TGTGCCAGCAGCTTTAGGCAAAGGACCAACTCTGGGGCCAACGTCCTGACTTTC. The rearrangement joins TRBV5-4 to TRBJ2-6; D ambiguous. Germline V gene data show CDR1 as SGHNT and CDR2 as YYREEE (reference sequence). V lost 2 bases, J lost 0 bases, and 15 bases lay in between. This CDR3 region has 18 residues.

This chain uses TRBV20-1 with TRBJ1-2, with D hard to call. The CDR3 consists of 10 residues. The V gene's germline CDR1 is DFQATT and CDR2 SNEGSKA (reference sequence). V lost 6 bases to trimming and J lost 4 bases, with 6 bases between them. CDR3 coding DNA: TGCAGTGCCGCGGGCTATGGCTACACCTTC. Its translation: CSAAGYGYTF.